The T cell receptor (beta chain) under discussion was sequenced for a study of CD8 T cells in Susac syndrome. There are 17 residues in the CDR3. Germline lookup yields CDR1 SGHDT and CDR2 YYEEEE. V lost 4 bases to trimming and J lost 2 bases; unmatched junction nucleotides: 9. Random hexamers were used to reverse transcribe an amount of roughly 0.45 to 1 ug RNA. Multiplex PCR with immunoSEQ amplified the TCR beta CDR3 across 54 Vbeta and 13 Jbeta. One entry per CDR3 protein, called by TCRdb with MiXCR from the immunoSEQ multiplex PCR reads. The repertoire holds about 210,000 distinct CDR3 sequences, with roughly 96% as singletons. TCR beta sequencing was performed on blood CD8+ and CD4+ T cells.

Material: CD4+ T cells from PBMCs. The V gene is TRBV5-6, the J gene TRBJ2-1; 10 nucleotides line up with TRBD2. This TCR was sampled from a human donor with multiple sclerosis. The CDR3, as DNA: TGTGCCAGCAGCGAGGAGTTTACTAGCGGGACCTACAATGAGCAGTTCTTC. It encodes CASSEEFTSGTYNEQFF.